This entry concerns a single T cell receptor beta chain. Its antigen is currently not known. CDR1 and CDR2, looked up from the germline V gene, are LGHNA and YNFKEQ. From the cysteine up to the phenylalanine, the CDR3 has a length of 18 residues. The coding DNA is unavailable. Library preparation used 5' RACE. Each TCR library was prepared from about 3,300 ng of total RNA. For each sample, cDNA synthesis with SMARTScribe reverse transcriptase was split into eight separate reactions. Unique molecular identifiers containing a 6-nucleotide sample barcode were introduced through template switching during cDNA synthesis. Two nested PCRs of about 17 and 10 cycles amplified the TCRalpha and TCRbeta cDNA, and bead purification followed each PCR. Before amplification, the cDNA was treated with uracil DNA-glycosylase and purified using the QIAquick PCR purification kit. In the second PCR, Illumina TruSeq-compatible adapters and sample-specific barcodes were added. Library quality and concentration were checked on TapeStation and Qubit, and libraries were pooled at about 5 ng each. Pooled libraries were sequenced on an Illumina HiSeq2500 single-index Rapid Run with 2 x 100 bp reads and custom sequencing primers. Regarding the original processing steps: MiGEC version 1.2.6 was used for UMI-based consensus assembly, which corrected PCR and sequencing errors. MiXCR version 2.1.1 handled V(D)J alignment, clonotype assembly and CDR3 extraction. To normalise gene usage, clonotype sharing and MAIT/NKT TCR abundance, the analysis used the top 1000, 10 000 and 20 000 clonotypes per sample. After downsampling to 27 000 UMIs, diversity was calculated as the inverse Simpson index using the vegan R package. Paired Mann-Whitney U tests on discordant twin pairs were used, with Benjamini-Hochberg multiple-testing correction. Based on TCRdb reprocessing of the reads, there is one entry per CDR3 protein sequence, and DNA is missing. TCRdb's processing, not the authors' own work, is the source of the V and J calls. This sample's table lists 200,000 to 250,000 distinct CDR3 sequences. Around 1.5% of the sample goes to the ten largest clones.

From each donor, a roughly 2.5 ml peripheral blood sample was collected into PAXgene tubes and kept at -80 degrees C. Total RNA was isolated from whole blood with the PAXgene blood miRNA kit on an automated QIAcube, without T cell sorting. Peripheral blood from monozygotic twin pairs who were concordant or discordant for inflammatory bowel disease underwent deep TCRalpha and TCRbeta repertoire profiling using unique molecular barcoding. Smoking habits were recorded for all twin pairs, and individuals were classified as current, former or never smokers. The sample is drawn from a study of monozygotic twins with inflammatory bowel disease (dated by TCRdb to about 2019). Context from the whole study: In total, around 28 monozygotic twin pairs made up the full study: 19 Danish pairs, all IBD-discordant, plus nine German pairs, of which four were IBD-concordant and five were IBD-discordant. Disease-associated traits were sought mainly through comparisons between IBD patients and their genetically identical healthy co-twins within discordant pairs. Each individual had, on average, about 151 000 unique TCRalpha sequences and 181 000 unique TCRbeta sequences available for analysis.

Results the study describes overall, beyond this receptor: The results gave no support for a single strong signal or clonotype linked to IBD. No difference in repertoire similarity was observed between concordant and discordant twins, possibly owing to limited statistical power. Compared with healthy twins, IBD patients shared fewer clonotypes with other individuals, and the difference was most pronounced in patients with signs of disease activity. Because patients received different immunosuppressive treatments, the repertoires may have picked up extra background noise and variability between individuals. The analysis was unable to tell different T cell subtypes apart. A decrease in TCRbeta repertoire diversity, as measured by inverse Simpson index, was observed in IBD patients compared with their healthy co-twins.

The sequencing sample was made of blood. The receptor comes from a human donor with ulcerative colitis or Crohn's disease, or a healthy co-twin of an affected twin (not recorded which). This chain is built from TRBV4-2 and TRBJ2-6; the TCRdb call, TRBD2, lacks DNA for checking. The CDR3 protein: CASSRATSGGSGANVLTF.